This TCR beta chain was identified in a study of T-cell memory formation after mild COVID-19. Study context: Clustering of TCRs was largely donor specific.

Study results and limitations: Contracting CD8+ clones were enriched in EMRA, CD4+ mainly in CM and EM. Among clones contracting day 15 to 85, CD4/CD8 was balanced, whereas later expanders leaned CD4+.

This CDR3 has 16 amino acids. The germline CDR1 and CDR2 sequences are LGHNA and YSLEER. J gave up 9 bases and V 0 bases, and 6 bases lay outside the gene matches. With constant-segment primers, 5'RACE yielded cDNA libraries of TCR alpha and TCR beta that carried sample barcodes and UMIs. TCRdb reprocessed the 5' RACE reads with MiXCR, giving one entry per CDR3 protein. The sample lists about 190,000 distinct CDR3 sequences; around 20% were seen once. For this clonotype: The antigen is unknown.

Sequenced: PBMCs or a T cell subset sorted from them (not recorded which). The rearrangement joins TRBV4-3 to TRBJ2-1; TRBD2 matches at 12 bases. This clonotype was sampled from an adult woman who had mild COVID-19 (a few samples of this study predate the infection). Cell type and time point are not known. The CDR3 region has the DNA TGCGCCAGCAGCCAAGACCTAGCGGGAGGGCTAGCTGAGCAGTTCTTC. Translation: CASSQDLAGGLAEQFF.